Shown below are 28 T cell receptor beta chains from a single sample sequenced in a study of post-analysis software for immune sequencing data (dated by TCRdb to between 2015 and 2017). Overall study outcomes, separate from this receptor: Significantly higher frequencies in patients than in controls were found for five or six TRBV segments, including TRBV5-6, TRBV5-1 and TRBV20-1.

The method was PCR. Instrument used: Illumina HiSeq 2500. To reduce PCR and sequencing biases, unique molecular identifiers were built into the TCR beta cDNA libraries. Through fastp at Q25 and MiXCR, TCRdb rebuilt clones from the public reads, retaining in-frame beta chains. Identical CDR3 protein sequences are pooled into one entry, listed with their most common genes and DNA. Here the sample has about 560,000 distinct CDR3 sequences; 40% to 50% occur a single time. The ten largest clonotypes hold more than 1.5% of the sample. Antigen specificity for these receptors is unknown. The material sequenced was blood. The receptor source for this set is a girl aged 5 to 17 with multiple sclerosis.

This sequence joins TRBV7-2 and TRBJ2-7; TRBD1 matches 7 bases. Trimming cost V 5 bases and J 3 bases; bases outside gene matches: 13. CDR1 and CDR2 (germline): SGHTA, FQGNSA. The CDR3 is 16 amino acids. The CDR3 loop reads CASSPSVWDSIYEQYF. DNA for the CDR3: TGTGCCAGCAGCCCCTCTGTGTGGGACAGTATCTACGAGCAGTACTTC.

The rearrangement links TRBV7-9 to TRBJ2-5, with a tentative D call TRBD2 (8 bases). CDR1 and CDR2 from the germline V gene are SEHNR and FQNEAQ (reference sequence). V was cut by 5 bases and J by 2 bases, with 21 bases left in between. The CDR3 contains 17 residues. CDR3 region: CASSPPRGREEQETQYF. The DNA for the CDR3 is TGTGCCAGCAGCCCGCCGAGGGGGCGGGAGGAACAAGAGACCCAGTACTTC.

This clonotype was recorded many times. V gene TRBV20-1 combines with J gene TRBJ2-4, with 7 bases that match TRBD1. The CDR3 consists of 11 residues. Germline-derived CDR1 and CDR2 are DFQATT and SNEGSKA (reference sequence). V lost 2 bases, J lost 9 bases, and 1 base stayed unmatched. The CDR3 DNA is TGCAGTGCTAGACCAGGGGGCATTCAGTACTTC. Translation gives CSARPGGIQYF.

This clonotype was seen a few times. The CDR3 spells CSASPQRAQYF. The CDR3 region has the DNA TGCAGTGCTAGTCCTCAGCGAGCCCAGTACTTC. The V gene is TRBV20-1, the J gene TRBJ2-5; D is unresolved. With 3 bases removed from V and 9 bases from J, the gap between germline ends came to 11 bases. In germline, CDR1 is DFQATT, CDR2 SNEGSKA (reference sequence). The CDR3 spans 11 residues.

This clonotype has a handful of counts. The chain's CDR3 is CASDLAGGFQETQYF. The DNA for the CDR3 is TGTGCCAGCGATCTCGCCGGGGGGTTCCAAGAGACCCAGTACTTC. The rearrangement uses TRBV28 and TRBJ2-5, with 7 bases identical to TRBD2. V was clipped by 8 bases and J by 1 base; unmatched bases: 10. The CDR3 length is 15 residues. Per the germline V gene, CDR1 is MDHEN and CDR2 is SYDVKM.

The chain is built from TRBV7-9 and TRBJ2-5; 10 positions match TRBD2. The germline V gene encodes CDR1 SEHNR and CDR2 FQNEAQ (reference sequence). CDR3 length equals 18 residues. The J segment lost 5 bases and the V segment lost 4 bases, leaving 16 bases of the junction unmatched. The CDR3 DNA reads TGTGCCAGCAGCTGGCCAATACGTTCTAGCGGGAGTAAGGAGACCCAGTACTTC. It codes for CASSWPIRSSGSKETQYF.

The rearrangement links TRBV9 to TRBJ2-3; TRBD2 matches at 9 bases. The V gene's germline CDR1 is SGDLS and CDR2 YYNGEE. The CDR3 consists of 15 residues. The trim removed 2 bases at V and 9 bases at J, leaving 10 bases unmatched. For the CDR3, the DNA is TGTGCCAGCAGCGTCGGGTCTAGCGGGGATTCCACGCAGTATTTT. Protein: CASSVGSSGDSTQYF.

The chain carries TRBV4-2 and TRBJ2-3, with 14 bases that match TRBD2. CDR1 is LGHNA, CDR2 YNFKEQ, per germline. The CDR3 totals 17 residues. With 1 base clipped from V and 5 bases from J, the junction kept 5 bases outside the gene matches. CDR3 amino acids: CASSQGTSGGYEDTQYF. CDR3 bases: TGTGCCAGCAGCCAAGGGACTAGCGGGGGGTATGAAGATACGCAGTATTTT.

The CDR3 protein is CASSGSYTDTQYF. The DNA of the CDR3 is TGTGCCAGCAGCGGATCATACACAGATACGCAGTATTTT. This rearrangement joins TRBV9 to TRBJ2-3; no firm D call. The CDR3 consists of 13 residues. Trimming took 3 bases from V and 2 from J, leaving 7 bases between them. Looked up from germline, CDR1 is SGDLS and CDR2 is YYNGEE.

The V and J genes are TRBV10-3 and TRBJ1-2, with D possibly matching TRBD1 (5 bases). Germline CDR1 is ENHRY and CDR2 is SYGVKD. Trimming shortened V by 8 bases and J by 7 bases, and 35 bases separated the two germline ends. The CDR3 is 19 amino acids. The CDR3 DNA is TGTGCCATCGGGTCTTCCGAAGATGTGGTTGGGGCCTATGGAAGTGGCTACACCTTC. Protein product: CAIGSSEDVVGAYGSGYTF.

This chain links TRBV10-3 with TRBJ1-2, with 10 nucleotides matching TRBD1. CDR1 and CDR2 from the germline V gene are ENHRY and SYGVKD. The CDR3 is made up of 13 amino acids. J was trimmed by 6 bases and V by 9 bases; bases with no gene match: 7. As DNA, the CDR3 is TGTGCCATTCCGGGACAGGGGATAAATGGCTACACCTTC. The encoded protein is CAIPGQGINGYTF.

This chain's CDR3 is CASSLHAGVEQYF. In nucleotides, the CDR3 is TGTGCCAGCAGCTTACATGCGGGAGTAGAGCAGTACTTC. The gene calls are TRBV7-9 and TRBJ2-7, with 7 bases lining up with TRBD2. Looked up from germline, CDR1 is SEHNR and CDR2 is FQNEAQ (reference sequence). CDR3 size: 13 residues. The trim removed 2 bases at V and 7 bases at J, leaving 5 bases unmatched.

The chain employs TRBV12-3 or TRBV12-4 and TRBJ1-2; TRBD1 might be the D (5 bases). The CDR3 consists of 12 residues. V shed 8 bases and J shed 4 bases, with 11 bases lying between them. The CDR3 loop reads CASLAGGYGYTF. The CDR3 nucleotides are TGTGCCAGCTTGGCGGGGGGCTATGGCTACACCTTC.

The chain uses TRBV6-5 and TRBJ1-6, with D perhaps TRBD1 (6 bases). V lost 4 bases to trimming and J lost 4 bases, with 17 bases between them. Germline CDR1 is MNHEY and CDR2 is SVGAGI. CDR3 size: 17 residues. The CDR3 DNA is TGTGCCAGCAGTTCCCCAGCGGGGGGCCTTTATAATTCACCCCTCCACTTT. Translated: CASSSPAGGLYNSPLHF.

The chain links TRBV28 to TRBJ2-1; 7 nucleotides line up with TRBD1. The CDR3 is 14 amino acids. The V gene end was trimmed by 7 bases and the J gene end by 3 bases; junction bases not matched to a gene: 6. The germline gives CDR1 MDHEN, CDR2 SYDVKM. The CDR3, as DNA: TGTGCCAGCAACCAGGGACAGCACTACAATGAGCAGTTCTTC. This encodes CASNQGQHYNEQFF.

The genes are TRBV30 and TRBJ1-5; 12 nucleotides align to TRBD1. Germline assignment: CDR1 GTSNPN and CDR2 SVGIG (reference sequence). With V trimmed by 2 bases and J by 6 bases, 2 bases remained unmatched. This CDR3 spans 14 amino acids. CDR3 nucleotide sequence: TGTGCCTGGAGTCGGGACAGGGGGCCTCAGCCCCAGCATTTT. Encoded protein: CAWSRDRGPQPQHF.

CDR3 sequence: CSASPAGSTDTQYF. For the CDR3, the DNA is TGCAGTGCTAGTCCAGCGGGGAGCACAGATACGCAGTATTTT. The rearrangement links TRBV20-1 to TRBJ2-3, with 7 bases aligning to TRBD2. The V and J ends lost 3 bases and 0 bases, in that order; junction bases with no gene match: 3. The V gene's germline CDR1 is DFQATT and CDR2 SNEGSKA (reference sequence). The CDR3 has 14 residues.

This clonotype was found a few times. The V call is TRBV7-9, the J call TRBJ1-1; no firm D call. The CDR3 consists of 12 residues. V was pared by 4 bases and J by 3 bases, with 6 bases between. Germline V gene lookup returns CDR1 SEHNR and CDR2 FQNEAQ (reference sequence). In DNA, the CDR3 is TGTGCCAGCAGCTGGAGTTACACTGAAGCTTTCTTT. Amino acid sequence: CASSWSYTEAFF.

This clonotype was seen a handful of times. The chain uses TRBV5-6 and TRBJ1-2, with D hard to call. Trimming took 6 bases from V and 4 from J, leaving 19 bases between them. CDR3 length equals 15 residues. The germline V gene encodes CDR1 SGHDT and CDR2 YYEEEE. CDR3 bases: TGTGCCAGCACTCAGTCGTTCGGCAGACCCTATGGCTACACCTTC. Translation: CASTQSFGRPYGYTF.

This clonotype was counted once. This chain uses TRBV10-3 with TRBJ2-3, with unresolved D. The germline gives CDR1 ENHRY, CDR2 SYGVKD. This CDR3 has 11 amino acids. V was clipped by 5 bases and J by 5 bases, with 5 bases between them. The CDR3 DNA reads as TGTGCCATCAGTTCCGAAGATACGCAGTATTTT. Its translation: CAISSEDTQYF.

The chain employs TRBV9 and TRBJ2-5; TRBD1 matches 8 bases. Gene TRBJ2-7 matches the end of the DNA better, so the J call may be wrong. Germline V gives CDR1 SGDLS, CDR2 YYNGEE. The CDR3 covers 15 residues. This CDR3 reads CASSVGDRPTYEQYF. The CDR3, as DNA: TGTGCCAGCAGCGTAGGGGACAGGCCTACCTACGAGCAGTACTTC.

This clonotype was seen a few times. J is TRBJ2-7 and V is TRBV7-2; D not resolved. The CDR3 contains 14 residues. Germline assignment: CDR1 SGHTA and CDR2 FQGNSA. The germline V and J ends were trimmed by 1 base and 0 bases, with 7 bases remaining between them. The CDR3 protein is CASSLEAPSYEQYF. The CDR3, as DNA: TGTGCCAGCAGCTTAGAGGCGCCCTCCTACGAGCAGTACTTC. The whole variable domain, filled in from reference TRBV7-2 and TRBJ2-7, reads GAGVSQSPSNKVTEKGKDVELRCDPISGHTALYWYRQSLGQGLEFLIYFQGNSAPDKSGLPSDRFSAERTGGSVSTLTIQRTQQEDSAVYLCASSLEAPSYEQYFGPGTRLTVT.

The chain uses TRBV4-1 and TRBJ1-5; D is undetermined. Germline-derived CDR1 and CDR2 are MGHRA and YSYEKL. CDR3 length equals 15 residues. The V gene lost 2 bases and the J gene lost 7 bases, with 15 bases spanning the gap. In DNA, the CDR3 is TGCGCCAGCAGCCAATTCGACGCCCTCAACCAGCCCCAGCATTTT. Its protein is CASSQFDALNQPQHF.

The chain combines TRBV6-1 with TRBJ2-5; 9 bases line up with TRBD1. Germline lookup yields CDR1 MNHNS and CDR2 SASEGT. CDR3 size: 14 residues. V dropped 10 bases and J dropped 5; count of bases not matched to a gene: 11. The CDR3 sequence: CATSYRGLGETQYF. As DNA, the CDR3 is TGTGCCACATCATACAGGGGGCTAGGGGAGACCCAGTACTTC.

The chain couples TRBV11-2 to TRBJ2-3; 10 nucleotides agree with TRBD1. This CDR3 contains 17 residues. Per germline, CDR1 SGHAT and CDR2 FQNNGV. With V trimmed by 0 bases and J by 4 bases, 7 bases remained unmatched. The CDR3 DNA reads TGTGCCAGCAGCTTAGATCAGGATGGGACAGGGGCAGATACGCAGTATTTT. This translates into CASSLDQDGTGADTQYF. The complete variable domain, with remaining parts taken from reference TRBV11-2 and TRBJ2-3, reads EAGVAQSPRYKIIEKRQSVAFWCNPISGHATLYWYQQILGQGPKLLIQFQNNGVVDDSQLPKDRFSAERLKGVDSTLKIQPAKLEDSAVYLCASSLDQDGTGADTQYFGPGTRLTVL.

A remark on this clonotype: One junction end does not reproduce the germline sequence, and a read error may be involved. The CDR3 sequence is CASSRTGTVVDTQYF. CDR3 coding DNA: TGTGCTAGCAGCCGGACCGGGACGGTGGTAGATACGCAGTATTTT. The chain joins TRBV7-7 to TRBJ2-3; D might be TRBD1 or TRBD2, each matching 5 bases. The CDR3 spans 15 residues. Germline CDR1 SSHAT, CDR2 FNYEAQ (reference sequence). Full variable domain (outside the CDR3, taken from reference TRBV7-7 and TRBJ2-3): GAGVSQSPRYKVTKRGQDVTLRCDPISSHATLYWYQQALGQGPEFLTYFNYEAQPDKSGLPSDRFSAERPEGSISTLTIQRTEQRDSAMYRCASSRTGTVVDTQYFGPGTRLTVL.

Turning to this clonotype: At one end, the junction sequence differs from germline, possibly due to a read error. The chain joins TRBV29-1 to TRBJ2-7, with unresolved D. CDR1 and CDR2 from the germline V gene are SQVTM and ANQGSEA. The CDR3 runs to 13 residues. The CDR3 loop reads CSVEGGLPYEQYF. The CDR3 nucleotides read TGCAGCGTCGAAGGTGGGCTCCCCTACGAGCAGTACTTC.

The chain joins TRBV7-2 to TRBJ1-2; 8 bases fit TRBD1. This CDR3 contains 13 residues. CDR1 and CDR2 (germline): SGHTA, FQGNSA. J gave up 4 bases and V 5 bases, and 3 bases lay outside the gene matches. CDR3 region: CASSVGQGYGYTF. For the CDR3, the DNA is TGTGCCAGCAGCGTTGGACAGGGCTATGGCTACACCTTC.